Listed below are T cell receptor beta chains from one sample, sequenced in a study of blood T cell repertoires in COVID-19. Assay used: immunoSEQ multiplex PCR; TCRdb lists only in-frame clones, some missing. The sample lists about 320,000 clones; roughly 90% were seen once. Sequencing was performed on PBMCs or T cells enriched from blood (not recorded which). All receptors come from a man aged 60 to 75 who had recovered from COVID-19. The CDR3 runs from the conserved cysteine through the conserved F or W. Each record gives: D gene, J gene, clone size, V gene, CDR3 DNA, CDR3 protein. A D gene is named only where the DNA matches it firmly. Clone size is shown for a subset of rows, as once, few, many or a class of expanded clone.

d_call: NA; j_call: TRBJ2-7; clone_size: NA; v_call: TRBV7-9; cdr3_nt: TGTGCCAGCACCATGGGGTTAACAGGGAACGAGCAGTACTTC; cdr3_aa: CASTMGLTGNEQYF
d_call: NA; j_call: TRBJ2-7; clone_size: NA; v_call: TRBV11-3; cdr3_nt: TGTGCCAGCAGCTTAGGGCCCGTCAAGTACTTC; cdr3_aa: CASSLGPVKYF
d_call: TRBD1; j_call: TRBJ1-6; clone_size: NA; v_call: TRBV10-3; cdr3_nt: TGTGCCATCAGTTATGGGACAGGGGCGAATTCACCCCTCCACTTT; cdr3_aa: CAISYGTGANSPLHF
d_call: NA; j_call: TRBJ1-5; clone_size: NA; v_call: TRBV30; cdr3_nt: TGTGCCTGGAGTTCAGGGGACAATCAGCCCCAGCATTTT; cdr3_aa: CAWSSGDNQPQHF
d_call: NA; j_call: TRBJ1-3; clone_size: NA; v_call: TRBV5-1; cdr3_nt: TGCGCCAGCAGCTTGGGGGCCGGCTCTGGAAACACCATATATTTT; cdr3_aa: CASSLGAGSGNTIYF
d_call: NA; j_call: TRBJ2-7; clone_size: NA; v_call: TRBV5-4; cdr3_nt: TGTGCCAGCAGCCCTATACAGGGCTTCGAGCAGTACTTC; cdr3_aa: CASSPIQGFEQYF
d_call: TRBD2; j_call: TRBJ2-7; clone_size: NA; v_call: TRBV27; cdr3_nt: TGTGCCAGCAGCCCTACCGGGACTAGCGGTTACGAGCAGTACTTC; cdr3_aa: CASSPTGTSGYEQYF
d_call: NA; j_call: TRBJ1-1; clone_size: NA; v_call: TRBV5-1; cdr3_nt: TGCGCCAGCAGCTCGGGAGTCCAGGGCGGAACTGAAGCTTTCTTT; cdr3_aa: CASSSGVQGGTEAFF
d_call: NA; j_call: TRBJ1-2; clone_size: once; v_call: TRBV5-1; cdr3_nt: TGCGCCCCCCGCGGGACCATCTATGGCTACACCTTC; cdr3_aa: CAPRGTIYGYTF
d_call: NA; j_call: TRBJ1-3; clone_size: NA; v_call: TRBV2; cdr3_nt: TGTGCCAGCAGTGACACCGCGACTAGGGACACCATATATTTT; cdr3_aa: CASSDTATRDTIYF
d_call: TRBD1; j_call: TRBJ1-2; clone_size: once; v_call: TRBV7-2; cdr3_nt: TGTGCCAGCAGCGTTTATTCAGGGACAGGGGACTATGGCTACACCTTC; cdr3_aa: CASSVYSGTGDYGYTF
d_call: TRBD2; j_call: TRBJ2-1; clone_size: few; v_call: TRBV4-2; cdr3_nt: TGTGCCAGCAGCCAAGGGACTAGCCCCAATGAGCAGTTCTTC; cdr3_aa: CASSQGTSPNEQFF
d_call: TRBD1; j_call: TRBJ1-2; clone_size: NA; v_call: TRBV9; cdr3_nt: TGTGCCAGCAGCCCTGGACAGGGTGGATATGGCTACACCTTC; cdr3_aa: CASSPGQGGYGYTF
d_call: TRBD1; j_call: TRBJ1-1; clone_size: NA; v_call: TRBV4-3; cdr3_nt: TGCGCCAGCAGCCAAGAGGGCGCCATACCCGGGACAGGAGCACCCGGCGGCCCTGAAGCTTTCTTT; cdr3_aa: CASSQEGAIPGTGAPGGPEAFF
d_call: NA; j_call: TRBJ1-1; clone_size: few; v_call: TRBV18; cdr3_nt: TGTGCCAGCTCCCCCGATCGTGCGGACACTGAAGCTTTCTTT; cdr3_aa: CASSPDRADTEAFF
d_call: NA; j_call: TRBJ2-2; clone_size: NA; v_call: TRBV25-1; cdr3_nt: TGTGCCAGCAGTGACCGCGGAGTGAACACCGGGGAGCTGTTTTTT; cdr3_aa: CASSDRGVNTGELFF
d_call: NA; j_call: TRBJ1-5; clone_size: NA; v_call: TRBV30; cdr3_nt: TGTGCCTGGACGCGTAAACCCAATCAGCCCCAGCATTTT; cdr3_aa: CAWTRKPNQPQHF
d_call: TRBD1; j_call: TRBJ2-7; clone_size: NA; v_call: TRBV6-5; cdr3_nt: TGTGCCAGCAGCAGACAGGGATCCTACGAGCAGTACTTC; cdr3_aa: CASSRQGSYEQYF
d_call: NA; j_call: TRBJ2-1; clone_size: NA; v_call: TRBV7-6; cdr3_nt: TGTGCCAGCAGCTTAGGGATCTGGGTAGGGAGCTCCTACAATGAGCAGTTCTTC; cdr3_aa: CASSLGIWVGSSYNEQFF
d_call: NA; j_call: TRBJ2-5; clone_size: NA; v_call: TRBV5-1; cdr3_nt: TGCGCCAGCAGCTTGGAAGTGCTCGGGAGCAGGGAGACCCAGTACTTC; cdr3_aa: CASSLEVLGSRETQYF
d_call: NA; j_call: TRBJ1-3; clone_size: NA; v_call: TRBV5-1; cdr3_nt: TGCGCCAGCTCGGACAGAGCGGGAAACACCATATATTTT; cdr3_aa: CASSDRAGNTIYF
d_call: TRBD2; j_call: TRBJ2-3; clone_size: NA; v_call: TRBV19; cdr3_nt: TGTGCCAGTACCCTCGCCCACGCTAGCGGGAGGGCCACAGATACGCAGTATTTT; cdr3_aa: CASTLAHASGRATDTQYF
d_call: NA; j_call: TRBJ1-1; clone_size: NA; v_call: TRBV18; cdr3_nt: TGTGCCAGCTCACCAGCATTAGGGGCGAACACTGAAGCTTTCTTT; cdr3_aa: CASSPALGANTEAFF
d_call: TRBD1; j_call: TRBJ2-1; clone_size: NA; v_call: TRBV9; cdr3_nt: TGTGCCAGCAGCGTGGACAGGGCGCTCTATAATGAGCAGTTCTTC; cdr3_aa: CASSVDRALYNEQFF
d_call: TRBD1; j_call: TRBJ1-4; clone_size: once; v_call: TRBV28; cdr3_nt: TGTGCCAGCAGACCCTCGGGACAGGAGCCAGCAACTAATGAAAAACTGTTTTTT; cdr3_aa: CASRPSGQEPATNEKLFF
d_call: TRBD1; j_call: TRBJ1-2; clone_size: NA; v_call: TRBV12-3/TRBV12-4; cdr3_nt: TGTGCCAGCAGTAGGGACAGCATCTATGGCTACACCTTC; cdr3_aa: CASSRDSIYGYTF
d_call: TRBD1; j_call: TRBJ2-7; clone_size: NA; v_call: TRBV5-1; cdr3_nt: TGCGCCAGCAACCCGACAGGGGGCGTAACCTACGAGCAGTACTTC; cdr3_aa: CASNPTGGVTYEQYF
d_call: TRBD2; j_call: TRBJ2-1; clone_size: NA; v_call: TRBV6-1; cdr3_nt: TGTGCCAGCAGTGCGGGACTAGCGGGAGGGCTCTACAATGAGCAGTTCTTC; cdr3_aa: CASSAGLAGGLYNEQFF
d_call: NA; j_call: TRBJ1-1; clone_size: NA; v_call: TRBV3-1/TRBV3-2; cdr3_nt: TGTGCCAGCGCGAACCGACAGACGGAAACTGAAGCTTTCTTT; cdr3_aa: CASANRQTETEAFF
d_call: TRBD1; j_call: TRBJ2-7; clone_size: NA; v_call: TRBV7-3; cdr3_nt: TGTGCCAGCAGCCCACACCAGGGGGTGGGGGAGCAGTACTTC; cdr3_aa: CASSPHQGVGEQYF